The sequence of this T cell receptor (beta chain) was determined in a study of molecular identifiers for immune sequencing clone quantification. General study points: Over 98% of CMV-specific effector molecules, but under 1% of naive ones, were in clones above 20 copies.

Notes on this clonotype: Its specificity is unknown. Compared with germline, one end of the junction differs, possibly owing to a read error.

Libraries for naive CD8 T cells, which were made from around 20,000 to 1,000,000 sorted cells, drew on 10%, 30% or 50% of the RNA. The CDR3 loop spans 16 amino acids. The germline V gene encodes CDR1 SGDLS and CDR2 YYNGEE. A single record per CDR3 protein comes from TCRdb applying MiXCR to the PCR reads. This table has 460,000 or so distinct CDR3 sequences, over 20% appearing once. The rearrangement uses TRBV9 and TRBJ1-4; D call uncertain. The sample taken for sequencing was naive CD8+ T cells from blood, with Jurkat cell RNA spiked in. Indicated subset: FACS-sorted CD8+CD4-CCR7+CD45RA+ naive T cells. This TCR was recovered from a human donor in good health. Some libraries in this study had Jurkat cell RNA spiked in. Written as DNA, the CDR3 is TGTGCCAGCAGCGTAGAGCCAGGCACAACTAATGAAAAACCGTTTTTT. Encoded protein: CASSVEPGTTNEKPFF.